This T cell receptor beta chain was observed in a study of cytomegalovirus exposure and HLA in healthy donors. Overall study findings and caveats: Earlier analysis yielded a pattern in which most TCR beta V segments were productive about 90% or about 30% of the time.

Germline V gene sequence: CDR1 MNHNS, CDR2 SASEGT. V was trimmed by 6 bases and J by 7 bases, leaving 15 bases between them. The CDR3 length is 13 residues. The PCR used 60 Vbeta and 13 Jbeta primers. Assay: immunoSEQ multiplex PCR; the TCRdb copy retains only in-frame clones and omits some. The sample consists of about 92,000 clones, 80% of them appearing once. This clone was recorded once. As yet, its antigen is unknown. The rearrangement joins TRBV6-1 to TRBJ1-1, with D unclear. The sequenced sample consisted of PBMCs. This TCR derives from a man in his late teens or twenties in good health and CMV-seronegative. CDR3 amino acids: CASSSGVANEAFF. CDR3 bases: TGTGCCAGCAGCTCCGGGGTGGCCAATGAAGCTTTCTTT.